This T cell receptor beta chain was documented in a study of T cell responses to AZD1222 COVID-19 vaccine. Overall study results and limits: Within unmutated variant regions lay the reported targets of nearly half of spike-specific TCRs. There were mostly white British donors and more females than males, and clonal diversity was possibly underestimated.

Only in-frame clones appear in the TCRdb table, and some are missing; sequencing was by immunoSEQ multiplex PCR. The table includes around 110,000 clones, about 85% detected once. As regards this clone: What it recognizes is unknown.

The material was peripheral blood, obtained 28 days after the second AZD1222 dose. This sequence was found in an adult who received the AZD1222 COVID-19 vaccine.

The CDR3 region has the DNA TGTGCCAGCAGTTTTGCTAGCGGGGCCGATACGCAGTATTTT. Translated, it gives CASSFASGADTQYF. The rearrangement uses TRBV27 and TRBJ2-3; 9 bases are shared with TRBD2. This CDR3 contains 14 residues. J was trimmed by 6 bases and V by 3 bases; bases with no gene match: 4. Germline lookup yields CDR1 MNHEY and CDR2 SMNVEV (reference sequence).